This T cell receptor beta chain was observed in a study of T cell responses to AZD1222 COVID-19 vaccine. Whole-study context: Whether given at about 4 or about 12 weeks, second doses were pooled.

On this clone: Its antigen is still unknown.

General observations from the study: Spike-specific TCRs gained breadth and depth after people received two AZD1222 doses.

Assay used: immunoSEQ multiplex PCR; TCRdb lists only in-frame clones, some missing. The table lists about 130,000 clones, over 75% of them singletons. The CDR3 spans 12 residues. Germline CDR1 is SGHNT and CDR2 is YENEEA. The germline V and J ends were trimmed by 1 base and 7 bases, with 8 bases remaining between them. The sequenced sample was peripheral blood, obtained on day 0 of AZD1222 vaccination. This sequence was found in an adult in good health. The genes are TRBV11-3 and TRBJ2-7; unclear D gene. The CDR3 DNA reads TGTGCCAGCAGCTTAGGGGTAGGGGAGCAGTACTTC. Translation: CASSLGVGEQYF.